The 26 T cell receptor beta chains below were found in one sample sequenced in a study of T cell changes during pregnancy in multiple sclerosis. TCRdb keeps only in-frame clones here, not all; method: immunoSEQ multiplex PCR. The sample holds approximately 58,000 clones, 92% seen once. This material consisted of CD4+ T cells from peripheral blood mononuclear cells, taken after pregnancy. All receptors come from a female donor in good health, enrolled as a control in a pregnancy study.

This chain links TRBV7-2 with TRBJ2-7; no reliable D call. CDR3 length equals 13 residues. CDR1 and CDR2 from the germline V gene are SGHTA and FQGNSA. Trimming stripped 1 base from V and 0 bases from J, with 4 bases between. The CDR3 sequence: CASSLGRSYEQYF. CDR3 bases: TGTGCCAGCAGCTTAGGTCGCTCCTACGAGCAGTACTTC.

The V gene is TRBV7-2, the J gene TRBJ2-5; TRBD1 aligns across 9 bases. The CDR3 length is 13 residues. V lost 5 bases and J lost 4; bases outside the gene matches: 2. Germline V gene sequence: CDR1 SGHTA, CDR2 FQGNSA. CDR3 protein: CASSPDRGETQYF. CDR3 bases: TGTGCCAGCAGCCCGGACAGGGGAGAGACCCAGTACTTC. Drawing the rest from reference TRBV7-2 and TRBJ2-5, the complete variable domain is GAGVSQSPSNKVTEKGKDVELRCDPISGHTALYWYRQSLGQGLEFLIYFQGNSAPDKSGLPSDRFSAERTGGSVSTLTIQRTQQEDSAVYLCASSPDRGETQYFGPGTRLLVL.

This sequence joins TRBV5-4 and TRBJ2-3; a possible D gene is TRBD2 (7 bases). Between the trimmed V and J ends, which lost 5 bases and 6 bases, there was a span of 16 bases. CDR3 length equals 14 residues. Germline V lookup: CDR1 SGHNT, CDR2 YYREEE (reference sequence). The DNA for the CDR3 is TGTGCCAGCAGGTACAACGCGGGGGCCGATACGCAGTATTTT. The encoded protein is CASRYNAGADTQYF.

The chain joins TRBV7-8 to TRBJ1-6, with D possibly being TRBD1 (5 bases). CDR3 size: 21 residues. Trimming stripped 2 bases from V and 0 bases from J, with 23 bases between. CDR1 and CDR2 from the germline V gene are SGHVS and FQNEAQ. The CDR3 DNA sequence: TGTGCCAGCAGCTTATTTGGCGCGCGACAGTCTCTTCGCTCCTATAATTCACCCCTCCACTTT. Protein product: CASSLFGARQSLRSYNSPLHF.

This clone has a handful of counts. The chain links TRBV4-2 to TRBJ2-6, with 8 bases that match TRBD2. V was clipped by 1 base and J by 2 bases; unmatched bases: 1. CDR1 and CDR2 from the germline V gene are LGHNA and YNFKEQ. This CDR3 region has 16 residues. In DNA form, the CDR3 reads TGTGCCAGCAGCCAAGGAGCGGGGGCTGGGGCCAACGTCCTGACTTTC. Its protein product is CASSQGAGAGANVLTF.

The genes are TRBV19 and TRBJ2-3; 7 positions match TRBD2. V trimming: 7 bases; J trimming: 4 bases; junction bases outside the gene matches: 5. The CDR3 runs to 13 residues. CDR1 and CDR2 (germline): LNHDA, SQIVND (reference sequence). CDR3 nucleotides: TGTGCCAGTAACCGGGGGGTGGCAGATACGCAGTATTTT. This translates into CASNRGVADTQYF.

The rearrangement joins TRBV15 to TRBJ1-6; no clear D gene. V lost 0 bases and J 9 bases, leaving 9 bases between the germline ends. The CDR3 length is 14 residues. CDR1 LNHNV and CDR2 YYDKDF come from the germline V gene (reference sequence). For the CDR3, the DNA is TGTGCCACCAGCAGAGATCCTGGAGGTTCACCCCTCCACTTT. It codes for CATSRDPGGSPLHF.

This sequence joins TRBV7-2 and TRBJ2-7; tentatively, D is TRBD1 (6 bases). The CDR3 runs to 16 residues. Germline CDR1 SGHTA, CDR2 FQGNSA. Trimming took 7 bases from V and 0 from J, leaving 19 bases between them. The CDR3 sequence is CASIPHPGHLSYEQYF. CDR3 in DNA: TGTGCCAGCATACCTCACCCGGGACACCTCTCCTACGAGCAGTACTTC.

This chain joins TRBV7-2 and TRBJ1-2, with D perhaps matching TRBD1 (6 bases). Trimming took off 1 base at V and 7 bases at J, with 10 bases between the two ends. Germline V gene lookup returns CDR1 SGHTA and CDR2 FQGNSA. This CDR3 comprises 13 residues. As DNA, the CDR3 is TGTGCCAGCAGCTTAGAGGGGGGGGCTGGCTACACCTTC. Its translation: CASSLEGGAGYTF. Looking up the rest from reference TRBV7-2 and TRBJ1-2 gives the full variable domain: GAGVSQSPSNKVTEKGKDVELRCDPISGHTALYWYRQSLGQGLEFLIYFQGNSAPDKSGLPSDRFSAERTGGSVSTLTIQRTQQEDSAVYLCASSLEGGAGYTFGSGTRLTVV.

The rearrangement joins TRBV4-1 to TRBJ1-2; TRBD1 agrees at 7 bases. V was pared by 2 bases and J by 5 bases, with 8 bases of the junction left unmatched. The length of the CDR3 is 15 residues. The germline V gene encodes CDR1 MGHRA and CDR2 YSYEKL. The chain's CDR3 is CASSQPLQGQYGYTF. The DNA of the CDR3 is TGCGCCAGCAGCCAACCACTACAGGGGCAGTATGGCTACACCTTC.

This clone was observed a single time. The gene calls are TRBV5-1 and TRBJ1-2, with a tentative D call TRBD1 (6 bases). V was trimmed by 0 bases and J by 1 base, leaving 10 bases between them. This CDR3 has 15 amino acids. Germline V gene data show CDR1 as SGHRS and CDR2 as YFSETQ. The CDR3 DNA follows: TGCGCCAGCAGCTTGGGACAGGCATATAACTATGGCTACACCTTC. It encodes CASSLGQAYNYGYTF.

The chain carries TRBV4-3 and TRBJ1-6; maybe TRBD1 (6 bases). The V gene's germline CDR1 is LGHNA and CDR2 YSLEER. This CDR3 spans 15 amino acids. Trimming took 3 bases from V and 10 from J, leaving 16 bases between them. The CDR3 DNA reads TGCGCCAGCAGCCAGCAGACAGGTTCGCAATCACCCCTCCACTTT. Translated, it gives CASSQQTGSQSPLHF.

The chain carries TRBV6-5 and TRBJ2-7; D is possibly TRBD2 (5 bases). The germline V and J ends were trimmed by 4 bases and 3 bases, with 16 bases remaining between them. The germline CDR1 and CDR2 sequences are MNHEY and SVGAGI. The CDR3 covers 15 residues. CDR3 sequence reads: CASSFRRTAVYEQYF. CDR3 bases: TGTGCCAGCAGTTTTCGGAGGACGGCCGTCTACGAGCAGTACTTC.

The chain combines TRBV19 with TRBJ1-3; no firm D call. The ends were cut back, 3 bases at V and 2 bases at J, with 8 bases in the middle. CDR1 is LNHDA and CDR2 is SQIVND in the germline V gene (reference sequence). The CDR3 totals 14 residues. The DNA for the CDR3 is TGTGCCAGTAGTATGCGAACAGCTGGAAACACCATATATTTT. It is translated as CASSMRTAGNTIYF.

The V call is TRBV11-2, the J call TRBJ2-5; the match to TRBD2 covers 8 bases. J was trimmed by 5 bases and V by 5 bases; bases with no gene match: 10. Germline values: CDR1 SGHAT, CDR2 FQNNGV. The CDR3 totals 15 residues. CDR3 DNA sequence: TGTGCCAGCAGCCATCCCAGTCCGGGGGGGGAGACCCAGTACTTC. As protein: CASSHPSPGGETQYF.

V is TRBV2 and J is TRBJ1-5, with unresolved D. This CDR3 is 14 amino acids long. CDR1 is SNHLY and CDR2 is FYNNEI in the germline V gene. The V gene lost 7 bases and the J gene lost 5 bases, with 15 bases spanning the gap. Written as DNA, the CDR3 is TGTGCCAGCATCGGGTTGACCCCCTATCAGCCCCAGCATTTT. It is translated as CASIGLTPYQPQHF. Full variable domain (remainder filled in from reference TRBV2 and TRBJ1-5): EPEVTQTPSHQVTQMGQEVILRCVPISNHLYFYWYRQILGQKVEFLVSFYNNEISEKSEIFDDQFSVERPDGSNFTLKIRSTKLEDSAMYFCASIGLTPYQPQHFGDGTRLSIL.

This clone appeared a few times. This specimen includes other DNA sequences encoding the same CDR3. V gene TRBV28 combines with J gene TRBJ1-6; perhaps TRBD1 as D (6 bases). CDR1 and CDR2 from the germline V gene are MDHEN and SYDVKM. This CDR3 spans 15 amino acids. V lost 6 bases and J 2 bases, leaving 11 bases between the germline ends. The CDR3 sequence is CASRPQGTYNSPLHF. The CDR3 DNA follows: TGTGCCAGCAGACCACAGGGAACCTATAATTCACCCCTCCACTTT.

The V call is TRBV2, the J call TRBJ2-5; 8 nucleotides agree with TRBD1. The CDR3 is 13 residues long. CDR1 is SNHLY, CDR2 FYNNEI, per germline. The V segment lost 8 bases and the J segment 3 bases; nucleotides outside the gene matches: 5. The CDR3 region is CASRPDREETQYF. For the CDR3, the DNA is TGTGCCAGCCGCCCGGACAGGGAAGAGACCCAGTACTTC.

This clone was seen just once. This sequence joins TRBV19 and TRBJ2-2; 9 bases agree with TRBD1. The CDR3 sequence is 15 residues long. The V and J ends lost 8 bases and 6 bases, in that order; junction bases with no gene match: 10. Per germline, CDR1 LNHDA and CDR2 SQIVND (reference sequence). This CDR3 reads CASGPGQGIPGELFF. DNA of the CDR3: TGTGCCAGTGGCCCGGGACAGGGAATTCCCGGGGAGCTGTTTTTT.

The rearrangement uses TRBV18 and TRBJ2-2; possibly TRBD2 for D (5 bases). The germline V and J ends were trimmed by 2 bases and 1 base, with 5 bases remaining between them. Germline CDR1 KGHSH, CDR2 LQKENI. This CDR3 is 14 amino acids long. The CDR3 region has the DNA TGTGCCAGCTCACCAGGGAGGAACACCGGGGAGCTGTTTTTT. Its translation is CASSPGRNTGELFF.

This sequence joins TRBV5-1 and TRBJ2-5, with 12 nucleotides matching TRBD2. Germline loops: CDR1 SGHRS, CDR2 YFSETQ. The CDR3 sequence is 16 residues long. The junction had 6 bases not matched to a gene; V was cut back by 1 base and J by 5 bases. CDR3 amino acids: CASSLTSGGPGETQYF. The CDR3, as DNA: TGCGCCAGCAGCTTGACTAGCGGGGGGCCCGGGGAGACCCAGTACTTC.

The rearrangement joins TRBV6-5 to TRBJ2-7; TRBD1 agrees at 9 bases. Germline loops: CDR1 MNHEY, CDR2 SVGAGI. The length of the CDR3 is 14 residues. V lost 6 bases to trimming and J lost 5 bases; unmatched junction nucleotides: 8. CDR3 nucleotide sequence: TGTGCCAGCAGCCCCACCGGGACAGGGAACGAGCAGTACTTC. As protein: CASSPTGTGNEQYF.

CDR3 protein: CASSHGQGINSPLHF. CDR3 DNA: TGTGCCAGCAGCCACGGACAGGGAATCAATTCACCCCTCCACTTT. The rearrangement links TRBV7-8 to TRBJ1-6; 8 bases line up with TRBD1. V shed 5 bases and J 7 bases; nucleotides not matched to a gene: 7. This CDR3 region has 15 residues. Germline loops: CDR1 SGHVS, CDR2 FQNEAQ.

The chain couples TRBV5-4 to TRBJ2-3; no definite D call. Germline V lookup: CDR1 SGHNT, CDR2 YYREEE (reference sequence). The CDR3 is 12 amino acids. The ends were cut back, 4 bases at V and 4 bases at J, with 7 bases in the middle. In DNA, the CDR3 is TGTGCCAGCAGCCCCAGGCCAGATACGCAGTATTTT. Translation: CASSPRPDTQYF.

In its sample, this clone was seen once. V gene TRBV29-1 combines with J gene TRBJ1-1; 8 bases are shared with TRBD1. J lost 6 bases, V lost 5 bases, and 2 bases had no gene match. The CDR3 has 11 residues. CDR1 SQVTM and CDR2 ANQGSEA come from the germline V gene. This CDR3 is CSVMTGAEAFF. For the CDR3, the DNA is TGCAGCGTTATGACAGGGGCTGAAGCTTTCTTT.

The chain has TRBV6-5 and TRBJ1-2; 8 bases line up with TRBD1. The CDR3 sequence is 13 residues long. Trimming took 6 bases from V and 7 from J; bases not matched to a gene: 7. Germline assignment: CDR1 MNHEY and CDR2 SVGAGI. Written as DNA, the CDR3 is TGTGCCAGCAGCCCGCAGGGGGCGGGTGGCTACACCTTC. Its protein product is CASSPQGAGGYTF.